The entry below gives a single T cell receptor beta chain sequence along with its context. Authors' processing steps: By means of reference gene primer amplification, nucleated cell counts were estimated. The method was immunoSEQ multiplex PCR; TCRdb's version includes in-frame clones alone and lacks a portion of them. V and J calls and clone size are copied from that table; D and trimming were computed from the DNA. The table lists approximately 72,000 clones, more than 70% of them singletons. The data were taken from a study of blood T cell repertoires in COVID-19. Study context: Samples of COVID-19 (acute and convalescent) were obtained from the United States, Italy and Spain. PBMCs, B-cell-depleted T cells, or T cells were the source of the cDNA or gDNA that made up the material.

Deletions cut 0 bases from V and 5 bases from J, with 5 bases between. The CDR3 has 13 residues. This TCR was recovered from an elderly woman with active or convalescent COVID-19. This chain joins TRBV12-3 or TRBV12-4 and TRBJ1-5; D not certain. The sequenced sample was peripheral blood. This CDR3 reads CASSLAPDQPQHF. CDR3 nucleotide sequence: TGTGCCAGCAGTTTAGCGCCAGATCAGCCCCAGCATTTT.